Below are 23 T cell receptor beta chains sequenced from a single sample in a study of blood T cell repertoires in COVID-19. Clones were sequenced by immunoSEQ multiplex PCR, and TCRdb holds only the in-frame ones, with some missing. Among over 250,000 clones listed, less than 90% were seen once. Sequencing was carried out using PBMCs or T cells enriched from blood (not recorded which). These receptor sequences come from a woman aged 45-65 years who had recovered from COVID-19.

In DNA, the CDR3 is TGTGCCAGCAGGAGAAGCGCTTACTCGAACACCGGGGAGCTGTTTTTT. This codes for CASRRSAYSNTGELFF. The chain carries TRBV11-2 and TRBJ2-2; D gene unclear. The V end lost 6 bases, the J end lost 0 bases, and 14 bases lay between the germline ends. This CDR3 contains 16 residues. Germline assignment: CDR1 SGHAT and CDR2 FQNNGV.

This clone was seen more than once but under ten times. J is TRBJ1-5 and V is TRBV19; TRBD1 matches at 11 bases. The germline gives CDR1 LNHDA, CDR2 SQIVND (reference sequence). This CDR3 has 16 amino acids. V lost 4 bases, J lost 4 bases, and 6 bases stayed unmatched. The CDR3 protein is CASSKNGQGANQPQHF. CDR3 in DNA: TGTGCCAGTAGTAAAAACGGACAGGGGGCTAATCAGCCCCAGCATTTT.

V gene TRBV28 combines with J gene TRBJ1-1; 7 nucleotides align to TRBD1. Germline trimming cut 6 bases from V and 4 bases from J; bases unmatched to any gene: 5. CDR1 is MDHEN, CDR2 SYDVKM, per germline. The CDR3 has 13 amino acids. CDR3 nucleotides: TGTGCCAGCAGGAACAGGGGAGTCACTGAAGCTTTCTTT. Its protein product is CASRNRGVTEAFF.

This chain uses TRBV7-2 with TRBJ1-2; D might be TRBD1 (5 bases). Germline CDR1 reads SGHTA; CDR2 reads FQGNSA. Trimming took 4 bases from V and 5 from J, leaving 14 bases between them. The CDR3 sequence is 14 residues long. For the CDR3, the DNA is TGTGCCAGCAGCTATCGGGGGGGAGGTTATGGCTACACCTTC. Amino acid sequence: CASSYRGGGYGYTF.

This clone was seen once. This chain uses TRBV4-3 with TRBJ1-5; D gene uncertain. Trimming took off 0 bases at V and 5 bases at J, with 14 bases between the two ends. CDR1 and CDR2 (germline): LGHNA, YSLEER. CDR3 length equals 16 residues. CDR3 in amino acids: CASSQDQASGDQPQHF. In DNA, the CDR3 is TGCGCCAGCAGCCAAGATCAGGCCTCAGGCGATCAGCCCCAGCATTTT.

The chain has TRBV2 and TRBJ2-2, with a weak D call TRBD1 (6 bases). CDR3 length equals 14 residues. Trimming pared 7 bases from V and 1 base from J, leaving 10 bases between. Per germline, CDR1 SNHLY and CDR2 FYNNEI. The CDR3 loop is CASNTRGNTGELFF. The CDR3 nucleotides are TGTGCCAGCAATACCAGGGGGAACACCGGGGAGCTGTTTTTT.

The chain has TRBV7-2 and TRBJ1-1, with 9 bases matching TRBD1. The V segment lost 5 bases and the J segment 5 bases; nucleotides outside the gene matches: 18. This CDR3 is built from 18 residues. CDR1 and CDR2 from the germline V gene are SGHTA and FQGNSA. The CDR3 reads CASSHPGQGLRVRTEAFF. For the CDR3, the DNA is TGTGCCAGCAGCCATCCGGGACAGGGCTTGAGGGTGCGGACTGAAGCTTTCTTT.

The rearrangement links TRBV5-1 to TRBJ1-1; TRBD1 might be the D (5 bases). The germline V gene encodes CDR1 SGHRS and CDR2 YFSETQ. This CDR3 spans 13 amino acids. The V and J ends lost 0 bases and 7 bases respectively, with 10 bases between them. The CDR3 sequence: CASSLGQGGEAFF. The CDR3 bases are TGCGCCAGCAGCTTGGGCCAGGGAGGTGAAGCTTTCTTT.

The CDR3 here is CASSLLEGQNSNQPQHF. The CDR3 region has the DNA TGTGCCAGCAGTCTCCTTGAGGGACAGAATAGCAATCAGCCCCAGCATTTT. This chain uses TRBV28 with TRBJ1-5; 7 positions agree with TRBD1. This CDR3 is 17 amino acids long. Losses at the gene ends were 5 bases for V and 0 bases for J; bases not matched to a gene: 10. Germline values: CDR1 MDHEN, CDR2 SYDVKM.

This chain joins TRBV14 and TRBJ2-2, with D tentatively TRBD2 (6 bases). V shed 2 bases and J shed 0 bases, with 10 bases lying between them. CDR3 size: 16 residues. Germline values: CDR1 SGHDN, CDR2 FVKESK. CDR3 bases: TGTGCCAGCAGCCAAAATGGCGGGGCGAACACCGGGGAGCTGTTTTTT. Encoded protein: CASSQNGGANTGELFF.

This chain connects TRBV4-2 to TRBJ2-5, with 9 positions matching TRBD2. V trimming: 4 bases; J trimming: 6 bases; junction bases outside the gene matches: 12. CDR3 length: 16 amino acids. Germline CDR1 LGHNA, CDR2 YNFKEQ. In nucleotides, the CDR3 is TGTGCCAGCAGCCGAGAACGTAGCGGGAGTGGGCAGACCCAGTACTTC. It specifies CASSRERSGSGQTQYF.

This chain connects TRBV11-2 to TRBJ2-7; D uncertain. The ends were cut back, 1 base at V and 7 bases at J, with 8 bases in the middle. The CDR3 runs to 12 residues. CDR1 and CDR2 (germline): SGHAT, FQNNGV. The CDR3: CASSLARKEQYF. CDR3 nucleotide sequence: TGTGCCAGCAGCTTAGCCAGAAAAGAGCAGTACTTC.

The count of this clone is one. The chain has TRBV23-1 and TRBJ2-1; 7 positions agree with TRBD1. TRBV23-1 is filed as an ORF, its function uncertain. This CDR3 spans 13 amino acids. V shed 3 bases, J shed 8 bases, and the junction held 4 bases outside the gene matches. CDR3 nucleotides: TGCGCCAGCAGTCACCGGGGACAGTATGAGCAGTTCTTC. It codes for CASSHRGQYEQFF.

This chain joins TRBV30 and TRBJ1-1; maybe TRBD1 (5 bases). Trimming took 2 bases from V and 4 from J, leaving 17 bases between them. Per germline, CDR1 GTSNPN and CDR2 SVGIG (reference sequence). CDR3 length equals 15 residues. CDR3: CAWSNQKKRGTEAFF. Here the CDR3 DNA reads TGTGCCTGGAGTAACCAAAAAAAAAGGGGCACTGAAGCTTTCTTT.

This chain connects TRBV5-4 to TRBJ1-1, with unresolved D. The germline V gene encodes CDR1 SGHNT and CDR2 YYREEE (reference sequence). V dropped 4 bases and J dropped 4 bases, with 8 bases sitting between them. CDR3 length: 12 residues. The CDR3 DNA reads TGTGCCAGCAGCAACACACCCACTGAAGCTTTCTTT. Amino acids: CASSNTPTEAFF.

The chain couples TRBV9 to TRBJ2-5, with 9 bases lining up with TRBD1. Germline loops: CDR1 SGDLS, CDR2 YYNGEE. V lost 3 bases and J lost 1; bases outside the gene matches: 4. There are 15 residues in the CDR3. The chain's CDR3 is CASSAGQGIQETQYF. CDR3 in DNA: TGTGCCAGCAGCGCCGGACAGGGGATCCAAGAGACCCAGTACTTC.

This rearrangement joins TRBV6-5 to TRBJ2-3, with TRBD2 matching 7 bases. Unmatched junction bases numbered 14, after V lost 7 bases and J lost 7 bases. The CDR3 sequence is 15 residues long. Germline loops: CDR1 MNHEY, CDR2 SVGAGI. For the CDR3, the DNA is TGTGCCAGCACCCAAGCGGGACTCGAGGGCTATACGCAGTATTTT. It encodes CASTQAGLEGYTQYF.

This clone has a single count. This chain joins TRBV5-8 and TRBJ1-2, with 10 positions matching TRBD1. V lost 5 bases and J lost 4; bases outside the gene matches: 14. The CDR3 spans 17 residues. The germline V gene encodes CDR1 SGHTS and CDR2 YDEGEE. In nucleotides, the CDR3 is TGTGCCAGCAGGCCCGGGACAGGGGCCGGGTCTACCTATGGCTACACCTTC. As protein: CASRPGTGAGSTYGYTF.

CDR3 loop: CASSPRTGTGGLDGYTF. CDR3 in DNA: TGTGCCAGCAGCCCCAGAACCGGGACAGGGGGTTTGGATGGCTACACCTTC. The chain employs TRBV9 and TRBJ1-2, with TRBD1 matching 11 bases. V shed 4 bases and J 6 bases; nucleotides not matched to a gene: 14. CDR3 size: 17 residues. Germline CDR1 SGDLS, CDR2 YYNGEE.

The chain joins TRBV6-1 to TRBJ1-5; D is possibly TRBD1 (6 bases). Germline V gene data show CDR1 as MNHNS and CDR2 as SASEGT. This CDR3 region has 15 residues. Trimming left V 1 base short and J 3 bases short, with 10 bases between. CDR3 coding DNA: TGTGCCAGCAGTGAAGGGGACACCTCCAATCAGCCCCAGCATTTT. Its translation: CASSEGDTSNQPQHF.

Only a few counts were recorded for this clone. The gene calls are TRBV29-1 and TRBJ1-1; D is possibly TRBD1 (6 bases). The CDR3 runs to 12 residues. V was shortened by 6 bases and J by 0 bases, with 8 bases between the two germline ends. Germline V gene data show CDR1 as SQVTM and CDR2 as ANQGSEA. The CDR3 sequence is CSVSGVNTEAFF. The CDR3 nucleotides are TGCAGCGTGTCAGGGGTGAACACTGAAGCTTTCTTT.

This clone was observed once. The CDR3 reads CASSQEGRGDPYEQYF. For the CDR3, the DNA is TGTGCCAGCAGCCAAGAAGGGCGGGGAGATCCCTACGAGCAGTACTTC. The genes are TRBV3-1 (or the pseudogene TRBV3-2) and TRBJ2-7; perhaps TRBD2 as D (6 bases). Germline CDR1 is LGHDT and CDR2 is YNNKEL (reference sequence). Trimming removed 0 bases at V and 2 bases at J, with 14 bases between. This CDR3 is built from 16 residues.

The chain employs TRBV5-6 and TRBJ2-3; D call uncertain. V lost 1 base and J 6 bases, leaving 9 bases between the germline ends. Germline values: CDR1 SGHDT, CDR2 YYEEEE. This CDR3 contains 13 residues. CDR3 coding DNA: TGTGCCAGCAGCTTGTTATACGGTGATACGCAGTATTTT. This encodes CASSLLYGDTQYF.